What follows describes a single T cell receptor beta chain. The antigen is not known. This sample is part of a study of monozygotic twins with inflammatory bowel disease. TCRdb reprocessed the 5' RACE reads and stores each CDR3 protein as one record, lacking DNA. The sample yields about 110,000 distinct CDR3 sequences, of which the top ten take up under 15%. The CDR3 has 13 amino acids. Looked up from germline, CDR1 is SNHLY and CDR2 is FYNNEI. Findings and caveats of the study: Among the T cells, different subtypes could not be distinguished.

Source material: blood. The receptor was isolated from a human donor with ulcerative colitis or Crohn's disease, or a healthy co-twin of an affected twin (not recorded which). J is TRBJ2-6 and V is TRBV2. CDR3 sequence: CASSSSGANVLTF.